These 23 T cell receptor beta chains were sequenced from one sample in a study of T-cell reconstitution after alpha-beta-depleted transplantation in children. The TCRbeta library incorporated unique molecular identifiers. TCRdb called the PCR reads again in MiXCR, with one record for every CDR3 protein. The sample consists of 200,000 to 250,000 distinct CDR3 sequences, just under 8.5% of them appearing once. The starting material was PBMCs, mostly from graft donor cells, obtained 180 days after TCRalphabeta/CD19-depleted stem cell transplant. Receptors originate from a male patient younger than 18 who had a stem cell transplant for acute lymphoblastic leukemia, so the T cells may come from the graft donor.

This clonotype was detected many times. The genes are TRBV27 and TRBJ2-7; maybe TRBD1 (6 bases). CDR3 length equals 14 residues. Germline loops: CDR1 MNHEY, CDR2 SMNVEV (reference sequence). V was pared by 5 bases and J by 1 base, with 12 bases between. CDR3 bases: TGTGCCAGCAGTCCTTGGGACAAATCCTACGAGCAGTACTTC. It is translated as CASSPWDKSYEQYF.

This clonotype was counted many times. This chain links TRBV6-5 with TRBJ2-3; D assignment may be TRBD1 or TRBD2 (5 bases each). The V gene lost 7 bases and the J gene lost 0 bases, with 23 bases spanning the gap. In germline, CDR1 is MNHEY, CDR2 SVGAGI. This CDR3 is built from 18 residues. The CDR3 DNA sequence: TGTGCCAGCAACCCGCGAGGGGCAGGGTGGGGTAGCACAGATACGCAGTATTTT. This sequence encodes CASNPRGAGWGSTDTQYF.

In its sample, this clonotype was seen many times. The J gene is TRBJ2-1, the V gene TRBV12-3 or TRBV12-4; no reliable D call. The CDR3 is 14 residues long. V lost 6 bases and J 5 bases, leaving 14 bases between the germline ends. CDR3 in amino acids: CASRQVNRNNEQFF. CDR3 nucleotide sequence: TGTGCCAGCAGGCAGGTGAATAGGAACAATGAGCAGTTCTTC.

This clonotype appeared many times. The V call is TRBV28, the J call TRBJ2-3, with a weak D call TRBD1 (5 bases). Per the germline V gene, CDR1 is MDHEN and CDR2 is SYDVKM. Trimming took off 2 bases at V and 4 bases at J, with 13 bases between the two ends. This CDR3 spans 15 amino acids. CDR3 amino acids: CASSLPAQGADTQYF. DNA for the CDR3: TGTGCCAGCAGTTTACCGGCCCAGGGCGCAGATACGCAGTATTTT.

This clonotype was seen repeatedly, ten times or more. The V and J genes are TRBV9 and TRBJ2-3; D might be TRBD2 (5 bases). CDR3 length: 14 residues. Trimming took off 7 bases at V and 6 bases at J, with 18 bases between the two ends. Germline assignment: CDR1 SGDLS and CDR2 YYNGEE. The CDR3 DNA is TGTGCCAGCGCACTCAGGCTAGCAGCGGATACGCAGTATTTT. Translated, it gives CASALRLAADTQYF.

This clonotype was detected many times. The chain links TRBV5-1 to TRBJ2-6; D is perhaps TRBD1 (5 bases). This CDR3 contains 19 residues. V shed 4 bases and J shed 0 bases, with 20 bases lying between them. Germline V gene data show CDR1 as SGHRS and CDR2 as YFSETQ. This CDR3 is CASSPPPTPGYSGANVLTF. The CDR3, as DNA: TGCGCCAGCAGCCCTCCCCCCACTCCAGGGTACTCTGGGGCCAACGTCCTGACTTTC.

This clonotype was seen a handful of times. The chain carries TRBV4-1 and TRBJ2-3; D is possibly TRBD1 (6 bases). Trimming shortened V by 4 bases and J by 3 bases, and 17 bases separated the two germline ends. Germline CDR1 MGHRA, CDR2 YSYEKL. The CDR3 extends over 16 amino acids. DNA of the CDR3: TGCGCCAGCAGCCTATTGGGCCAGGGGTTTACAGATACGCAGTATTTT. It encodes CASSLLGQGFTDTQYF.

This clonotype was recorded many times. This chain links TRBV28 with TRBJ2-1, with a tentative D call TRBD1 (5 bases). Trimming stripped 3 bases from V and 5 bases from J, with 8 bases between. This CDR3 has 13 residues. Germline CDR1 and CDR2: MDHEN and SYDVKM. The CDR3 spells CASSFRVDNEQFF. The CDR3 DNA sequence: TGTGCCAGCAGTTTCAGGGTAGACAATGAGCAGTTCTTC. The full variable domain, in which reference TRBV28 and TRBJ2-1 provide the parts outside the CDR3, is DVKVTQSSRYLVKRTGEKVFLECVQDMDHENMFWYRQDPGLGLRLIYFSYDVKMKEKGDIPEGYSVSREKKERFSLILESASTNQTSMYLCASSFRVDNEQFFGPGTRLTVL.

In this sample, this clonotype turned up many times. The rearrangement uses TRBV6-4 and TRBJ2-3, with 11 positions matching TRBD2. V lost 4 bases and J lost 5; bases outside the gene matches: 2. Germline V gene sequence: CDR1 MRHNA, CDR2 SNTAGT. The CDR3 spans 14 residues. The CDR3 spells CASSAGLAGDTQYF. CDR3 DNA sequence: TGTGCCAGCAGTGCAGGACTAGCGGGAGATACGCAGTATTTT.

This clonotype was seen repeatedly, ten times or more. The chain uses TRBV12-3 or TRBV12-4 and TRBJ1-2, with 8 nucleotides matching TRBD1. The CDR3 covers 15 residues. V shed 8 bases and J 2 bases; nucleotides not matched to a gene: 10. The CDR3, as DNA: TGTGCCAGCGGGGACAGGTCTAGGTTGAACTATGGCTACACCTTC. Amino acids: CASGDRSRLNYGYTF.

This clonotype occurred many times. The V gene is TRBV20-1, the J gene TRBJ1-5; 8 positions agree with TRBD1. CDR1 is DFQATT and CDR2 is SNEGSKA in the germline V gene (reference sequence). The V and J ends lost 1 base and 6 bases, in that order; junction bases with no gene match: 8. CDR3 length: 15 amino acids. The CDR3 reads CSARVAGQGSQPQHF. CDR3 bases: TGCAGTGCTAGAGTGGCTGGACAGGGAAGTCAGCCCCAGCATTTT.

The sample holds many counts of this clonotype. In DNA form, the CDR3 reads TGTGCCAGCAGTCCAGTAGGTGGCACCGGGGAGCTGTTTTTT. It codes for CASSPVGGTGELFF. The chain has TRBV27 and TRBJ2-2; D gene uncertain. CDR3 length: 14 residues. The V end lost 5 bases, the J end lost 4 bases, and 11 bases lay between the germline ends. Per germline, CDR1 MNHEY and CDR2 SMNVEV (reference sequence).

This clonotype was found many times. The CDR3 DNA reads TGTGCCACCAGCAGAGATCCCTTAGCGGGGTTTAGCTCCTACAATGAGCAGTTCTTC. This sequence encodes CATSRDPLAGFSSYNEQFF. The gene calls are TRBV15 and TRBJ2-1; 8 bases are a match to TRBD2. CDR1 is LNHNV, CDR2 YYDKDF, per germline (reference sequence). Trimming cost V 0 bases and J 0 bases; bases outside gene matches: 10. The CDR3 consists of 19 residues.

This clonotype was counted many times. The CDR3 spells CAISEARQGKGNEQFF. DNA of the CDR3: TGTGCCATCAGTGAGGCCCGCCAGGGTAAAGGCAATGAGCAGTTCTTC. The gene calls are TRBV10-3 and TRBJ2-1; weak D call: TRBD1 (5 bases). Per germline, CDR1 ENHRY and CDR2 SYGVKD. CDR3 length: 16 residues. V was trimmed by 2 bases and J by 6 bases, leaving 17 bases between them.

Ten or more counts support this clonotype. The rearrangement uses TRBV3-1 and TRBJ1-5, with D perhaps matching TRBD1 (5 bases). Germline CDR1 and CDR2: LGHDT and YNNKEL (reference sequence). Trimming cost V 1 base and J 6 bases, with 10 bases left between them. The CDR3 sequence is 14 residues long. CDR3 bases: TGTGCCAGCAGCCAAGCGTGGGGGATTCAGCCCCAGCATTTT. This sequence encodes CASSQAWGIQPQHF. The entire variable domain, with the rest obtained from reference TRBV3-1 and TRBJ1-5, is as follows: DTAVSQTPKYLVTQMGNDKSIKCEQNLGHDTMYWYKQDSKKFLKIMFSYNNKELIINETVPNRFSPKSPDKAHLNLHINSLELGDSAVYFCASSQAWGIQPQHFGDGTRLSIL.

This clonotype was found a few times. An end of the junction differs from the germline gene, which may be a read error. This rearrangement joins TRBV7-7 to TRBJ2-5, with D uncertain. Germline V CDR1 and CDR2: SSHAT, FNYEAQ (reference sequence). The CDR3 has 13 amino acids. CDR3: CASSLDVGETQYF. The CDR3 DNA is TGTGCTAGCAGCCTCGACGTAGGGGAGACCCAGTACTTC.

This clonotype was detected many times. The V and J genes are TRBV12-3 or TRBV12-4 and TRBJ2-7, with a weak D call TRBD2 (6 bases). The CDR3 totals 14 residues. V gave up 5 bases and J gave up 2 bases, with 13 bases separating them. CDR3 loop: CASSPGRLAYEQYF. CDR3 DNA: TGTGCCAGCAGTCCCGGGAGACTTGCCTACGAGCAGTACTTC.

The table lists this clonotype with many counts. DNA for the CDR3: TGTGCCAGCAGTCCCAACAGGGGAGTGGATATGAACACTGAAGCTTTCTTT. It is translated as CASSPNRGVDMNTEAFF. The J gene is TRBJ1-1, the V gene TRBV6-2 or TRBV6-3, with 7 positions matching TRBD1. The junction had 12 bases not matched to a gene; V was cut back by 5 bases and J by 0 bases. This CDR3 comprises 17 residues. Germline CDR1 reads MNHEY; CDR2 reads SVGEGT.

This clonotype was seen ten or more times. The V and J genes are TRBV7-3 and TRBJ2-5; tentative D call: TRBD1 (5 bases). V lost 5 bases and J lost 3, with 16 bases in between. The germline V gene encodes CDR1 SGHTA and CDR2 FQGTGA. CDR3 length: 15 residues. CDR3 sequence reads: CASSLGHHNKETQYF. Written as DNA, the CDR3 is TGTGCCAGCAGCCTCGGACACCATAATAAAGAGACCCAGTACTTC.

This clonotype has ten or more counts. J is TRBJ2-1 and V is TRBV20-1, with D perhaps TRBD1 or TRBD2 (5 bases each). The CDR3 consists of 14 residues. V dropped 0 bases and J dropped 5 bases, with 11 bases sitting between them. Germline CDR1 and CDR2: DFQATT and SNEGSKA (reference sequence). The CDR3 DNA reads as TGCAGTGCTAGAGATTTAGAGGGGCACAATGAGCAGTTCTTC. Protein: CSARDLEGHNEQFF.

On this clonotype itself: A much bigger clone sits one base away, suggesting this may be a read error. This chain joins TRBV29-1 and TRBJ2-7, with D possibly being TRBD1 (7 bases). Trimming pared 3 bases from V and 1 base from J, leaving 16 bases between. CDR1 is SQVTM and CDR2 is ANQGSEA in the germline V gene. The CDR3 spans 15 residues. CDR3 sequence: CSVDEVTGRSYEQYF. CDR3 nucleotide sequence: TGCAGCGTTGACGAAGTGACAGGGAGGTCCTACGAGCAGTACTTC.

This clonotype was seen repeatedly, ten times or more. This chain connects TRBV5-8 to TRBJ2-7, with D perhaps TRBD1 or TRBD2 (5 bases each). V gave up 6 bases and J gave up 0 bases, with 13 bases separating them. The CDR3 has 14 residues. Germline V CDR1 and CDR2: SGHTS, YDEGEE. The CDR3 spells CASTFRGYSYEQYF. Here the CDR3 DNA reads TGTGCCAGCACCTTCCGGGGCTACTCCTACGAGCAGTACTTC.

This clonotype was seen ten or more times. The CDR3 region has the DNA TGTGCTAGTGGTTACTACACAGGGTTGCAGTATTTT. It is translated as CASGYYTGLQYF. The V gene is TRBV12-5, the J gene TRBJ2-3; D perhaps matches TRBD1 (6 bases). In germline, CDR1 is LGHNT, CDR2 FRNRAP. Between the trimmed V and J ends, which lost 4 bases and 11 bases, there was a span of 13 bases. The CDR3 extends over 12 amino acids.